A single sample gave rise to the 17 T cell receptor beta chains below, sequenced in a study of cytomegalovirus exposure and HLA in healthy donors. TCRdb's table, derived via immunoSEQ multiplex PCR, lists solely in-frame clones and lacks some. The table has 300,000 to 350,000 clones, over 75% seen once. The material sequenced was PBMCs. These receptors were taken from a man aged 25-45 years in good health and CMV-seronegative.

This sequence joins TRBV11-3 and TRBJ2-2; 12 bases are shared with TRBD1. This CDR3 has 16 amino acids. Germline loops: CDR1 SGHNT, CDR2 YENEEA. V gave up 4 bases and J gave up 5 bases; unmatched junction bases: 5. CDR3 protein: CASSSGQGAGTGELFF. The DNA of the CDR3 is TGTGCCAGCAGCTCGGGACAGGGGGCAGGAACCGGGGAGCTGTTTTTT.

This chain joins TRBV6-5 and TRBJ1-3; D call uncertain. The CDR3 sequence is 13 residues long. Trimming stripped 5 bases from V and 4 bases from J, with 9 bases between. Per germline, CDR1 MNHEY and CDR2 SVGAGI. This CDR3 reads CASSPIKGNTIYF. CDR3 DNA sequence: TGTGCCAGCAGTCCCATCAAAGGAAACACCATATATTTT.

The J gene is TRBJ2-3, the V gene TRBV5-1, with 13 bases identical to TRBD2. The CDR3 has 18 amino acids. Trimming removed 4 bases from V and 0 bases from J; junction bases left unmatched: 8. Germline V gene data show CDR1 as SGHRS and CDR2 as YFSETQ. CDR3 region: CASSISGTSGVSTDTQYF. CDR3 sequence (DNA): TGCGCCAGCAGCATATCCGGGACTAGCGGGGTTAGCACAGATACGCAGTATTTT.

The CDR3 DNA reads as TGTGCCAGCTCCCTCCCCCAAGAGACCCAGTACTTC. Protein: CASSLPQETQYF. The chain recombines TRBV18 with TRBJ2-5; no reliable D call. The CDR3 has 12 amino acids. The germline V and J ends were trimmed by 6 bases and 1 base, with 6 bases remaining between them. Per germline, CDR1 KGHSH and CDR2 LQKENI.

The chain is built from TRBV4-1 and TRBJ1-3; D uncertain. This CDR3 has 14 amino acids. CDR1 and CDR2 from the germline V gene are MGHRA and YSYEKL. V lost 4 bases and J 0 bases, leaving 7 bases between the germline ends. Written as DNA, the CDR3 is TGCGCCAGCAGCCCCCCAGACTCTGGAAACACCATATATTTT. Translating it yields CASSPPDSGNTIYF.

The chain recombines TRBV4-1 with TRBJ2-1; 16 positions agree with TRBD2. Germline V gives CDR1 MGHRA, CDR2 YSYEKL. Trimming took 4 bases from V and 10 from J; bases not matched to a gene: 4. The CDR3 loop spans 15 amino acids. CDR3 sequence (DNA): TGCGCCAGCAGCCCGGGACTAGCGGGGGGGCTGGAGCAGTTCTTC. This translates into CASSPGLAGGLEQFF.

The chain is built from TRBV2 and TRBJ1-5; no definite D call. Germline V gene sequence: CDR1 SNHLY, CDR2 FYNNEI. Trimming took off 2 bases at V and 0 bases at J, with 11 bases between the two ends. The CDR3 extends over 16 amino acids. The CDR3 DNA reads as TGTGCCAGCAGTGAAAGCCGGCAGGTTAGCAATCAGCCCCAGCATTTT. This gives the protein CASSESRQVSNQPQHF. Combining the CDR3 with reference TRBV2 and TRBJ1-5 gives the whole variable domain EPEVTQTPSHQVTQMGQEVILRCVPISNHLYFYWYRQILGQKVEFLVSFYNNEISEKSEIFDDQFSVERPDGSNFTLKIRSTKLEDSAMYFCASSESRQVSNQPQHFGDGTRLSIL.

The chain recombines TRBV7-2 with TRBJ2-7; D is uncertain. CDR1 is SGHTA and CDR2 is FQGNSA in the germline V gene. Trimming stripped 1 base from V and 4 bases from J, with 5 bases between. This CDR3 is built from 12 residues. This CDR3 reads CASSLGRYEQYF. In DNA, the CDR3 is TGTGCCAGCAGCTTAGGGCGGTACGAGCAGTACTTC.

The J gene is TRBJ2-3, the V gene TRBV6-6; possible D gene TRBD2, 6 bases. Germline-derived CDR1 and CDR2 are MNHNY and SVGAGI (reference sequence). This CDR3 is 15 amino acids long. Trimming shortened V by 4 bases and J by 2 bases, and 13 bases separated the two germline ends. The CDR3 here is CASSSASGHTDTQYF. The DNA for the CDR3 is TGTGCCAGCAGTTCCGCGAGCGGGCACACAGATACGCAGTATTTT.

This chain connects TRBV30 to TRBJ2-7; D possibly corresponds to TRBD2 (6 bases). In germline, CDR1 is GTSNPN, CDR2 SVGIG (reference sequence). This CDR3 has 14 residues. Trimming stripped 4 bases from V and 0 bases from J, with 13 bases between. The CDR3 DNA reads TGTGCCTGGACGGACTATCAGAGCTCCTACGAGCAGTACTTC. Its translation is CAWTDYQSSYEQYF.

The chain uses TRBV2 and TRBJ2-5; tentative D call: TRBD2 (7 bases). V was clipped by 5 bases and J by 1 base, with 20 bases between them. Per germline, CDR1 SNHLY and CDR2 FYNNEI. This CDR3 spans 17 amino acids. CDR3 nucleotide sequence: TGTGCCAGCAGTCCAAACTATGGGGGGGCCCTCCAAGAGACCCAGTACTTC. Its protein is CASSPNYGGALQETQYF.

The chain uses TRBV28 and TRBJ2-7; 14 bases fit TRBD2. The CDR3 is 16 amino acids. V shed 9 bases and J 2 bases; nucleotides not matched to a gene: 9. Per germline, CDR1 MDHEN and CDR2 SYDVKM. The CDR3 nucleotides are TGTGCCAGTCGGGGACTAGCGGGGGCCGCACCCTACGAGCAGTACTTC. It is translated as CASRGLAGAAPYEQYF.

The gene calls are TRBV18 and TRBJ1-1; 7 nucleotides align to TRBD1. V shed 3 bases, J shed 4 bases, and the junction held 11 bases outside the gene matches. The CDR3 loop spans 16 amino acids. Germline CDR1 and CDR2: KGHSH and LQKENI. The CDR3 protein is CASSPTTGSISTEAFF. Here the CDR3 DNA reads TGTGCCAGCTCACCGACGACAGGGAGCATAAGCACTGAAGCTTTCTTT. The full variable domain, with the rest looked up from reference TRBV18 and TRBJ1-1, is NAGVMQNPRHLVRRRGQEARLRCSPMKGHSHVYWYRQLPEEGLKFMVYLQKENIIDESGMPKERFSAEFPKEGPSILRIQQVVRGDSAAYFCASSPTTGSISTEAFFGQGTRLTVV.

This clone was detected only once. The CDR3 loop is CASSLNDREPTDTQYF. CDR3 sequence (DNA): TGTGCCAGCAGCTTAAACGACAGGGAACCCACAGATACGCAGTATTTT. This chain links TRBV11-2 with TRBJ2-3, with TRBD1 matching 7 bases. Germline trimming cut 2 bases from V and 2 bases from J; bases unmatched to any gene: 7. The CDR3 is made up of 16 amino acids. Germline values: CDR1 SGHAT, CDR2 FQNNGV.

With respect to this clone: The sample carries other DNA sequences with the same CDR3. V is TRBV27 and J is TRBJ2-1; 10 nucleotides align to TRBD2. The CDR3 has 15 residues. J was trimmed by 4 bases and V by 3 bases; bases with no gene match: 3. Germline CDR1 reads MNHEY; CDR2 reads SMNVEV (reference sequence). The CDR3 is CASSLVAGGYNEQFF. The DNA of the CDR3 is TGTGCCAGCAGTTTGGTAGCGGGGGGTTACAATGAGCAGTTCTTC.

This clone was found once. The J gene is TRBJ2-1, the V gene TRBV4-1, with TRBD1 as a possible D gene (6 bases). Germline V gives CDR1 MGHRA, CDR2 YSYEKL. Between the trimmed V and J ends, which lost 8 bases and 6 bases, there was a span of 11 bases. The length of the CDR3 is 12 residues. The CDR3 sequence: CASSQGSNEQFF. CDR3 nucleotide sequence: TGCGCCAGCTCTCAGGGGAGCAATGAGCAGTTCTTC.

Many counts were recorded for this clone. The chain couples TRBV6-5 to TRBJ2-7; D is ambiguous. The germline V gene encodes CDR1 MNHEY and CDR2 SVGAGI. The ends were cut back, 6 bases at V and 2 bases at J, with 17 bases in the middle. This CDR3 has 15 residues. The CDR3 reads CASSYSGGFPYEQYF. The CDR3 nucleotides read TGTGCCAGCAGCTATTCCGGCGGATTTCCCTACGAGCAGTACTTC.